The clone carrying this T cell receptor beta chain was observed many times. What it binds is unknown. Per the germline V gene, CDR1 is SEHNR and CDR2 is FQNEAQ (reference sequence). The CDR3 extends over 13 amino acids. The ends were cut back, 1 base at V and 6 bases at J, with 6 bases in the middle. Until they underwent thyroid surgery, no patient had received any treatment. How the authors handled the data: In papillary thyroid cancer, a distant-metastasis classifier was built using CDR3 differences across clinicopathological groups. TCRdb re-called the PCR reads via MiXCR. The authors' filters were not applied to this entry. This table holds about 45,000 clones, about 4.3% found once. The data stem from a study of metastatic and nonmetastatic thyroid tumors. Study details: Repertoire comparison spanned blood and tumor or nodule tissue of malignant and benign thyroid patients.

Regarding the study as a whole: According to reports, the diversity of TCR beta was significantly higher in malignant thyroid tumors than in benign nodules, and this held in both blood and tumor samples.

The sample taken for sequencing was blood. The chain has TRBV7-9 and TRBJ2-2; a weak D match, TRBD1 (5 bases). The receptor was derived from a female donor with papillary thyroid cancer or a benign thyroid nodule (not recorded which). Some clones in this sample may be carry-over from other donors' samples. CDR3 bases: TGTGCCAGCAGCTTAGTCAGGGCCGGGGAGCTGTTTTTT. This codes for CASSLVRAGELFF.